This T cell receptor (beta chain) was recorded in a study of blood T cell repertoires in COVID-19. Turning to the study itself: Whether acute or convalescent, the COVID-19 samples came from the United States, Italy and Spain. The analysed material was cDNA or gDNA that came from T cells, B-cell-depleted T cells, or PBMCs.

The J segment lost 5 bases and the V segment lost 6 bases, leaving 12 bases of the junction unmatched. The CDR3 is made up of 16 amino acids. The germline V gene has CDR1 SNHLY and CDR2 FYNNEI. As originally analysed: Estimation of nucleated cell counts was performed using reference gene primer amplification. TCRdb's table, derived via immunoSEQ multiplex PCR, lists solely in-frame clones and lacks some. The V and J calls and clone size are taken from that table; D and trimming were inferred from the DNA. The table includes about 63,000 clones, roughly 85% detected once. This clone showed up just once.

Source material: peripheral blood. The clonotype was recovered from a human donor in a cohort sampled during active COVID-19. The V and J genes are TRBV2 and TRBJ2-2; 7 positions match TRBD2. The CDR3 DNA reads TGTGCCAGCAGGCATTCACGACTAGCCCAGACCGGGGAGCTGTTTTTT. Translation gives CASRHSRLAQTGELFF.